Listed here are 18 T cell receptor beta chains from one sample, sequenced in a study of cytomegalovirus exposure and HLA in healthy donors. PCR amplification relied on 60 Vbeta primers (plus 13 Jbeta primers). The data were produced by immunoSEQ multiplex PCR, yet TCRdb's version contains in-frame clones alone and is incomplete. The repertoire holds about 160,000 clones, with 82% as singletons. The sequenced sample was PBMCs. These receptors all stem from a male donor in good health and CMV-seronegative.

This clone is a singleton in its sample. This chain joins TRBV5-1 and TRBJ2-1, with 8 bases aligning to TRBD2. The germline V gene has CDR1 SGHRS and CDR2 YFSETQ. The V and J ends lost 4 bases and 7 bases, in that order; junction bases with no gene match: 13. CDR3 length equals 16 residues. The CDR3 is CASSRSGTRGLNEQFF. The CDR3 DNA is TGCGCCAGCAGCAGATCCGGGACTAGGGGGTTGAATGAGCAGTTCTTC.

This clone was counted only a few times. CDR3 in DNA: TGTGCCAGCAGCCGACAGGTATCCTACGAGCAGTACTTC. This encodes CASSRQVSYEQYF. The V call is TRBV2, the J call TRBJ2-7; possibly TRBD1 for D (6 bases). The CDR3 sequence is 13 residues long. V was clipped by 6 bases and J by 1 base, with 10 bases between them. Germline V gene lookup returns CDR1 SNHLY and CDR2 FYNNEI.

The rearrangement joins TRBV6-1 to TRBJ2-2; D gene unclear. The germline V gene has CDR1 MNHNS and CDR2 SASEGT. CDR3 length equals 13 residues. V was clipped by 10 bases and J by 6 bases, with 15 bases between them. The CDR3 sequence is CATDEVYAGELFF. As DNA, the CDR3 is TGTGCCACCGACGAGGTCTACGCCGGGGAGCTGTTTTTT.

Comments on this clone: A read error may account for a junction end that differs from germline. CDR3 bases: TGCGCCAGCAGCCAAGATGTGAGCATAGATACGCAGTATTTT. It specifies CASSQDVSIDTQYF. The rearrangement uses TRBV4-1 and TRBJ2-3, with no clear D. Germline V gives CDR1 MGHRA, CDR2 YSYEKL. The CDR3 sequence is 14 residues long.

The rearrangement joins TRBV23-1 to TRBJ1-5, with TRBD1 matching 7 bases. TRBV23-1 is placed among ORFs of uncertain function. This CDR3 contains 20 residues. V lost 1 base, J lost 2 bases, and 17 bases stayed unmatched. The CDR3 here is CASSQFRNSKQGSGNQPQHF. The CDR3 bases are TGCGCCAGCAGTCAATTTCGAAATTCTAAACAGGGGTCGGGCAATCAGCCCCAGCATTTT.

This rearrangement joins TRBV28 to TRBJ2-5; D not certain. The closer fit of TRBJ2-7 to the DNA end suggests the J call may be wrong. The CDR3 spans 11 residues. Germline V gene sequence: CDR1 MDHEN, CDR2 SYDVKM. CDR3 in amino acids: CASSWGYEQYF. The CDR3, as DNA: TGTGCCAGCAGTTGGGGCTACGAGCAGTACTTC.

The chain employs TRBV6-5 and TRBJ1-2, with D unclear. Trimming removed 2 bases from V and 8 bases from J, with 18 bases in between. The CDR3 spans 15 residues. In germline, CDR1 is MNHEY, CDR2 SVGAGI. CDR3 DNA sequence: TGTGCCAGCAGTTACACACAATTTAAGCCGGGGGGCTACACCTTC. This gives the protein CASSYTQFKPGGYTF.

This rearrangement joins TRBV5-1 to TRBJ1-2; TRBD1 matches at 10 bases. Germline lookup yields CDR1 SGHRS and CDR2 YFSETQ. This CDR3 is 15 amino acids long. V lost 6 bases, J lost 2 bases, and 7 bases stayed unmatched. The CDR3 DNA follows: TGCGCCAGCACCCCAGGGGACAGGGGAAACTATGGCTACACCTTC. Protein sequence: CASTPGDRGNYGYTF.

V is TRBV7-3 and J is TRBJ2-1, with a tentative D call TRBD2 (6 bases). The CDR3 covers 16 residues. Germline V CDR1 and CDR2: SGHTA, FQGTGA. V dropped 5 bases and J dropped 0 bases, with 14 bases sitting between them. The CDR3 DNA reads TGTGCCAGCAGCGCGGTACGGGGGAGCTCCTACAATGAGCAGTTCTTC. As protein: CASSAVRGSSYNEQFF.

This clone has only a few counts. The chain's CDR3 is CASSRGGSNQPQHF. In nucleotides, the CDR3 is TGTGCCAGTAGTCGGGGGGGTAGCAATCAGCCCCAGCATTTT. The chain links TRBV19 to TRBJ1-5, with D perhaps matching TRBD1 (5 bases). The CDR3 loop spans 14 amino acids. V dropped 5 bases and J dropped 0 bases, with 8 bases sitting between them. Germline values: CDR1 LNHDA, CDR2 SQIVND (reference sequence).

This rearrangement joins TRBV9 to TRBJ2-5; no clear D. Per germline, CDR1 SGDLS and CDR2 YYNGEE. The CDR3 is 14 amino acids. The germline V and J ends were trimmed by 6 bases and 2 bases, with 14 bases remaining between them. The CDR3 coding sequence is TGTGCCAGCACCACTTCGGTCGGGCAAGAGACCCAGTACTTC. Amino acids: CASTTSVGQETQYF.

CDR3 DNA sequence: TGTGCCAGCAGTACTAACAGGGGGCCCACGGACGAGCAGTACTTC. It yields the protein CASSTNRGPTDEQYF. This chain uses TRBV6-5 with TRBJ2-7, with 9 bases that match TRBD1. Trimming cost V 5 bases and J 5 bases; bases outside gene matches: 10. Germline V gene sequence: CDR1 MNHEY, CDR2 SVGAGI. The CDR3 runs 15 residues.

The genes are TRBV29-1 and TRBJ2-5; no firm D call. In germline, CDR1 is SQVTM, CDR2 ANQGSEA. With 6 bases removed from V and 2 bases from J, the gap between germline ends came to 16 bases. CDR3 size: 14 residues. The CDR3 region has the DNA TGCAGCGTGGCGACATTCGAGTATCAAGAGACCCAGTACTTC. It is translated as CSVATFEYQETQYF.

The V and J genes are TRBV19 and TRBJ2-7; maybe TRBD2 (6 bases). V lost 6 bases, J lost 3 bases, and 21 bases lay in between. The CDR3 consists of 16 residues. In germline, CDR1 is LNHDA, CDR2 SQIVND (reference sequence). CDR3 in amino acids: CASSSGGALWGYEQYF. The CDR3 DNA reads TGTGCCAGTAGCAGTGGAGGGGCTCTATGGGGCTACGAGCAGTACTTC.

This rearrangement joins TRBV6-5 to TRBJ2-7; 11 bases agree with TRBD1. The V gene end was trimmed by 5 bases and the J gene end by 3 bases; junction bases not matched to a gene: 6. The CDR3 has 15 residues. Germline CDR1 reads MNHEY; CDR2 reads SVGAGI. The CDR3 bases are TGTGCCAGCAGTGCCGGACAGGGGGCAGTCTACGAGCAGTACTTC. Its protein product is CASSAGQGAVYEQYF.

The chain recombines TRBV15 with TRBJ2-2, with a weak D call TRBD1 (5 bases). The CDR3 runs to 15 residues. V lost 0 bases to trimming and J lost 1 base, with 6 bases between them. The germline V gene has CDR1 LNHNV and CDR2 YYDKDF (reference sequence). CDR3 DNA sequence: TGTGCCACCAGCAGAGAGGGGCTGAACACCGGGGAGCTGTTTTTT. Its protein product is CATSREGLNTGELFF.

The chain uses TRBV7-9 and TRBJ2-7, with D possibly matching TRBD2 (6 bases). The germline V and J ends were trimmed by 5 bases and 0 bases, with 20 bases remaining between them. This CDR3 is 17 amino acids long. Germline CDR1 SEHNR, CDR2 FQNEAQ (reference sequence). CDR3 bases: TGTGCCAGCAGCACTTACCTCGGGGCGGGAAACTCCTACGAGCAGTACTTC. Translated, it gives CASSTYLGAGNSYEQYF.

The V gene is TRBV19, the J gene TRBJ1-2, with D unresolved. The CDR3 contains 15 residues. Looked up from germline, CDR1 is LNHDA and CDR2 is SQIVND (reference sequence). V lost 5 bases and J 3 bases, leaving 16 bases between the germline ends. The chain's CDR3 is CASSVDGDDYYGYTF. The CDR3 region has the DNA TGTGCCAGTAGTGTCGACGGAGACGACTACTATGGCTACACCTTC. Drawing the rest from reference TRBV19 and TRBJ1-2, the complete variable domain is DGGITQSPKYLFRKEGQNVTLSCEQNLNHDAMYWYRQDPGQGLRLIYYSQIVNDFQKGDIAEGYSVSREKKESFPLTVTSAQKNPTAFYLCASSVDGDDYYGYTFGSGTRLTVV.